This TCR beta chain was profiled in a study of cytomegalovirus exposure and HLA in healthy donors. For the study at large: Most donors, 70% to 85% of 350 to 450 genotyped, fell in the Caucasian-associated ancestry cluster. Whole-study findings and limits: Analyzed later, most CMV-associated TCR beta chains appeared HLA-restricted. An analysis done earlier found most TCR beta V segments productive about 87% or about 30% of the time. In a later analysis, several top co-occurrence clusters appeared linked to parvovirus B19, influenza, CMV and Epstein-Barr virus.

As regards this clone: Its antigen is undetermined.

The V gene lost 0 bases and the J gene lost 2 bases, with 12 bases spanning the gap. CDR3 size: 15 residues. Germline loops: CDR1 SGHDT, CDR2 YYEEEE. A multiplex PCR was run with 60 Vbeta primers and 13 Jbeta primers. Method: immunoSEQ multiplex PCR; TCRdb's copy keeps in-frame clones and lacks some. The table records some 150,000 clones, about 80% of them present only once. The sequence derives from a man aged 25-45 years in good health and CMV-seronegative. The chain uses TRBV5-6 and TRBJ2-7, with D unclear. Source material: PBMCs. CDR3 sequence reads: CASSLGLAEAYEQYF. The CDR3 coding sequence is TGTGCCAGCAGCTTGGGGCTCGCTGAGGCCTACGAGCAGTACTTC. The whole variable domain, remainder taken from reference TRBV5-6 and TRBJ2-7, is DAGVTQSPTHLIKTRGQQVTLRCSPKSGHDTVSWYQQALGQGPQFIFQYYEEEERQRGNFPDRFSGHQFPNYSSELNVNALLLGDSALYLCASSLGLAEAYEQYFGPGTRLTVT.